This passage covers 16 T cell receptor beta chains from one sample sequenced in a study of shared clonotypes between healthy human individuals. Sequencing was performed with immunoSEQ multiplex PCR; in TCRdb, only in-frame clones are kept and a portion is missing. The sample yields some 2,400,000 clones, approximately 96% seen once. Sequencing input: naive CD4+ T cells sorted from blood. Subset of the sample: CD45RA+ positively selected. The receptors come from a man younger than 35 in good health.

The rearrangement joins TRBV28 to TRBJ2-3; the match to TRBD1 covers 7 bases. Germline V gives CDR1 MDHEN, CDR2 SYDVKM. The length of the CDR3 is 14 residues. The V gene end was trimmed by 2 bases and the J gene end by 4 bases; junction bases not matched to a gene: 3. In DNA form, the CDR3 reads TGTGCCAGCAGTTTAACCGGACAGGCAGATACGCAGTATTTT. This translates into CASSLTGQADTQYF.

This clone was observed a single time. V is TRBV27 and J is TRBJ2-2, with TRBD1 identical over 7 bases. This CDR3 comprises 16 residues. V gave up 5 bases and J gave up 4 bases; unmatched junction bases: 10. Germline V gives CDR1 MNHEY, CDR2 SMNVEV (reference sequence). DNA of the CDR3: TGTGCCAGCAGTCCCCCGAGGGGGCCCTTCACCGGGGAGCTGTTTTTT. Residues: CASSPPRGPFTGELFF.

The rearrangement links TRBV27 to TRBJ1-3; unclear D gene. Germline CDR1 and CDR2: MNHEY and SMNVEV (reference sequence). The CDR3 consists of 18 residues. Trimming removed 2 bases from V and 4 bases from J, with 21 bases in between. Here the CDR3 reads CASSLNGLSTLGGNTIYF. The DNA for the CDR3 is TGTGCCAGCAGTTTAAATGGGCTCTCGACCCTCGGAGGAAACACCATATATTTT.

DNA for the CDR3: TGTGCCTGGAGTGTGCAGGGTGGAACTAATGAAAAACTGTTTTTT. It codes for CAWSVQGGTNEKLFF. J is TRBJ1-4 and V is TRBV30, with TRBD1 as a possible D gene (5 bases). V shed 0 bases and J shed 1 base, with 9 bases lying between them. This CDR3 is built from 15 residues. Looked up from germline, CDR1 is GTSNPN and CDR2 is SVGIG (reference sequence).

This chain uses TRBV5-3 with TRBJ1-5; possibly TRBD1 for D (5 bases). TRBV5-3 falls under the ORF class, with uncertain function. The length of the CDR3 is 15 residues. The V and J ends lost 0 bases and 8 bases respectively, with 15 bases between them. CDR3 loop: CARSLGAVPGEPQHF. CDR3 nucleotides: TGTGCCAGAAGCTTGGGAGCGGTCCCGGGGGAGCCCCAGCATTTT.

The CDR3 reads CASSEVGLGPYEQYF. CDR3 nucleotide sequence: TGTGCCAGCAGTGAGGTAGGACTAGGGCCCTACGAGCAGTACTTC. The J gene is TRBJ2-7, the V gene TRBV2, with 7 positions matching TRBD2. This CDR3 comprises 15 residues. V was clipped by 3 bases and J by 2 bases; unmatched bases: 7. From germline, CDR1 is SNHLY and CDR2 FYNNEI. Combining the CDR3 with reference TRBV2 and TRBJ2-7 gives the whole variable domain EPEVTQTPSHQVTQMGQEVILRCVPISNHLYFYWYRQILGQKVEFLVSFYNNEISEKSEIFDDQFSVERPDGSNFTLKIRSTKLEDSAMYFCASSEVGLGPYEQYFGPGTRLTVT.

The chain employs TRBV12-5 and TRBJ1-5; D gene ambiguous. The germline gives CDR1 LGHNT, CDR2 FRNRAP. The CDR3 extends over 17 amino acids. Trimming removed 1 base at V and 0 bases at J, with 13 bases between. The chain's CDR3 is CASGLEHSPYSNQPQHF. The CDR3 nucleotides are TGTGCTAGTGGTTTGGAGCACAGCCCCTATAGCAATCAGCCCCAGCATTTT.

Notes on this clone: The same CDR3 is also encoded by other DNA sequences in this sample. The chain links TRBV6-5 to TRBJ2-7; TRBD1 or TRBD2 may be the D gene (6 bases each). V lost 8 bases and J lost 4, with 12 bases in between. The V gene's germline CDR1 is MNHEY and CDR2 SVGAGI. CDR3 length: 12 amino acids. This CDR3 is CASSRGGYEQYF. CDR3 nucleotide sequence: TGTGCCAGCTCTCGAGGGGGGTACGAGCAGTACTTC.

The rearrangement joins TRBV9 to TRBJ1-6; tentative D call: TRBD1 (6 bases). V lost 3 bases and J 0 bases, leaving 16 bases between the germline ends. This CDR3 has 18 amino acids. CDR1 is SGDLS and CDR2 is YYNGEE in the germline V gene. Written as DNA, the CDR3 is TGTGCCAGCAGCGACGGGGGTGTGGGACACTCCTATAATTCACCCCTCCACTTT. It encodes CASSDGGVGHSYNSPLHF.

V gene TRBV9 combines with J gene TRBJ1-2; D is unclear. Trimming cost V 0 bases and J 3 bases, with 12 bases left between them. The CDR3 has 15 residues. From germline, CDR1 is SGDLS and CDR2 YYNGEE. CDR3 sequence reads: CASSVDPSSDYGYTF. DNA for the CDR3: TGTGCCAGCAGCGTAGATCCGTCATCGGACTATGGCTACACCTTC.

CDR3 amino acids: CASTKSRETQYF. As DNA, the CDR3 is TGTGCCAGCACCAAAAGTAGAGAGACCCAGTACTTC. The chain employs TRBV7-6 and TRBJ2-5; D unresolved. Germline V gene lookup returns CDR1 SGHVS and CDR2 FNYEAQ. Trimming removed 7 bases at V and 4 bases at J, with 10 bases between. The CDR3 is 12 amino acids.

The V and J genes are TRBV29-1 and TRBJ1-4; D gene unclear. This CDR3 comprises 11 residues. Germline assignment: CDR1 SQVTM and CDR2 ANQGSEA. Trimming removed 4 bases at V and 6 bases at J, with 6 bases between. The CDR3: CSVVIDEKLFF. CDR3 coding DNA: TGCAGCGTTGTTATCGATGAAAAACTGTTTTTT.

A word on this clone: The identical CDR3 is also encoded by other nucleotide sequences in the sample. The CDR3 protein is CASSLGGFYEQYF. DNA for the CDR3: TGTGCCAGCAGCTTGGGGGGTTTCTACGAGCAGTACTTC. This chain uses TRBV28 with TRBJ2-7, with a tentative D call TRBD2 (6 bases). Trimming removed 6 bases at V and 3 bases at J, with 12 bases between. The CDR3 runs 13 residues. CDR1 is MDHEN, CDR2 SYDVKM, per germline.

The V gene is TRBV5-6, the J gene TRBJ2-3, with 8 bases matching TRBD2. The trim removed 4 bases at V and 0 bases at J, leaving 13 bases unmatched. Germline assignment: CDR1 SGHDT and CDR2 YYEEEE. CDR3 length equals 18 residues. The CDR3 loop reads CASSPRRGAGVSTDTQYF. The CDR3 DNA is TGTGCCAGCAGCCCCCGAAGGGGAGCGGGAGTGAGCACAGATACGCAGTATTTT.

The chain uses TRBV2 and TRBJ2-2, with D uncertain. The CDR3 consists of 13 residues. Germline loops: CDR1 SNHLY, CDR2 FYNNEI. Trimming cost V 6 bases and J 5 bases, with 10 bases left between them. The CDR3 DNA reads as TGTGCCAGCAGCCCATTTGGGACCGGGGAGCTGTTTTTT. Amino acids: CASSPFGTGELFF. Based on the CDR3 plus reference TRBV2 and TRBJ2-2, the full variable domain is EPEVTQTPSHQVTQMGQEVILRCVPISNHLYFYWYRQILGQKVEFLVSFYNNEISEKSEIFDDQFSVERPDGSNFTLKIRSTKLEDSAMYFCASSPFGTGELFFGEGSRLTVL.

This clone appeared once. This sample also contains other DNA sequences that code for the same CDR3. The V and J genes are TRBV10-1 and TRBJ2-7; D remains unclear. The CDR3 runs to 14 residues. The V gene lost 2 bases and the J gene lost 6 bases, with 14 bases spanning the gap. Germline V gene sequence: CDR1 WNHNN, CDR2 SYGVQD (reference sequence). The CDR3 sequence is CASSEGDTLSEQYF. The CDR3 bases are TGCGCCAGCAGTGAGGGCGACACTCTCTCCGAGCAGTACTTC.